What follows is one TCR beta chain and its context. This entry belongs to a study of blood T cell repertoires in COVID-19. Background on the study: Some COVID-19 samples were acute and others convalescent; all came from the United States, Italy and Spain. T cells, B-cell-depleted T cells, or PBMCs provided the cDNA or gDNA that served as material.

The ends were cut back, 6 bases at V and 5 bases at J, with 18 bases in the middle. CDR3 size: 15 residues. CDR1 is KGHDR and CDR2 is SFDVKD in the germline V gene. Original handling: Amplifying reference gene primers gave estimates of nucleated cell counts. Clones were read by immunoSEQ multiplex PCR, and TCRdb kept only the in-frame ones, dropping some. V, J and clone size are taken as reported in that table, and D and trimming were inferred from the DNA itself. The table includes roughly 200,000 clones, approximately 85% detected once. The clonotype comes from a woman aged 80 or over with acute or convalescent COVID-19. The sequencing input was peripheral blood. The V call is TRBV24-1, the J call TRBJ1-1, with D possibly TRBD1 on 5 matching bases. The chain's CDR3 is CATSQGRRGETEAFF. In DNA form, the CDR3 reads TGTGCCACCAGTCAGGGAAGGCGTGGAGAGACTGAAGCTTTCTTT.